Following are 9 T cell receptor beta chains from one sample sequenced in a study of blood T cell repertoires in COVID-19. The assay was immunoSEQ multiplex PCR, and TCRdb's table has in-frame clones only and misses some. This table holds about 220,000 clones, about 88% found once. The specimen sequenced was PBMCs or T cells enriched from blood (not recorded which). These receptors were collected from a woman in her twenties or thirties who had recovered from COVID-19.

This clone was counted many times. The genes are TRBV6-1 and TRBJ2-1; D might be TRBD2 (5 bases). This CDR3 has 15 amino acids. V was trimmed by 3 bases and J by 2 bases, leaving 11 bases between them. Germline CDR1 and CDR2: MNHNS and SASEGT. The CDR3, as DNA: TGTGCCAGCAGTGATTATATCGGGACCTACAATGAGCAGTTCTTC. This translates into CASSDYIGTYNEQFF.

V usage is TRBV5-6 and J usage is TRBJ1-2; D is unclear. CDR1 is SGHDT and CDR2 is YYEEEE in the germline V gene. V was shortened by 4 bases and J by 1 base, with 14 bases between the two germline ends. The CDR3 has 15 residues. CDR3 DNA: TGTGCCAGCAGCAACACATTGGCCTTTAACTATGGCTACACCTTC. Its protein is CASSNTLAFNYGYTF.

The chain carries TRBV7-8 and TRBJ2-7, with a possible D match to TRBD2 (7 bases). The CDR3 is 14 residues long. The ends were cut back, 5 bases at V and 2 bases at J, with 13 bases in the middle. CDR1 and CDR2 (germline): SGHVS, FQNEAQ. The CDR3 is CASSEGGGAYEQYF. In DNA form, the CDR3 reads TGTGCCAGCAGCGAGGGGGGGGGTGCCTACGAGCAGTACTTC.

The chain carries TRBV18 and TRBJ1-2; D not certain. The germline CDR1 and CDR2 sequences are KGHSH and LQKENI. This CDR3 has 12 residues. Trimming removed 6 bases at V and 1 base at J, with 6 bases between. CDR3 loop: CASSEDNYGYTF. The CDR3 coding sequence is TGTGCCAGCTCCGAGGATAACTATGGCTACACCTTC.

V and J are TRBV7-9 and TRBJ1-2, with D perhaps TRBD1 (6 bases). CDR3 length: 14 amino acids. Looked up from germline, CDR1 is SEHNR and CDR2 is FQNEAQ (reference sequence). V lost 5 bases, J lost 7 bases, and 17 bases lay in between. CDR3 coding DNA: TGTGCCAGCAGCCATCGAACCGACAGGCTTGGCTACACCTTC. The encoded protein is CASSHRTDRLGYTF.

CDR3 residues: CASGSGTGGNQPQHF. Here the CDR3 DNA reads TGTGCTAGTGGATCCGGGACAGGGGGGAATCAGCCCCAGCATTTT. The chain links TRBV12-5 to TRBJ1-5; 11 bases agree with TRBD1. The CDR3 has 15 amino acids. From germline, CDR1 is LGHNT and CDR2 FRNRAP. With V trimmed by 6 bases and J by 4 bases, 5 bases remained unmatched. Full variable domain (remainder filled in from reference TRBV12-5 and TRBJ1-5): DARVTQTPRHKVTEMGQEVTMRCQPILGHNTVFWYRQTMMQGLELLAYFRNRAPLDDSGMPKDRFSAEMPDATLATLKIQPSEPRDSAVYFCASGSGTGGNQPQHFGDGTRLSIL.

The chain couples TRBV9 to TRBJ1-1; weak D call: TRBD1 (5 bases). This CDR3 spans 12 amino acids. Trimming cost V 4 bases and J 4 bases, with 8 bases left between them. Germline loops: CDR1 SGDLS, CDR2 YYNGEE. The CDR3 region is CASSPQGTEAFF. The CDR3 bases are TGTGCCAGCAGCCCCCAGGGCACTGAAGCTTTCTTT.

The J gene is TRBJ2-2, the V gene TRBV6-5; maybe TRBD2 (5 bases). This CDR3 is built from 13 residues. V gave up 8 bases and J gave up 0 bases, with 7 bases separating them. CDR1 MNHEY and CDR2 SVGAGI come from the germline V gene. The CDR3 loop is CASRGTNTGELFF. CDR3 nucleotides: TGTGCCAGCCGGGGAACGAACACCGGGGAGCTGTTTTTT.

CDR3 sequence reads: CASSQSLGDGNTIYF. CDR3 in DNA: TGCGCCAGCAGCCAATCCTTAGGGGATGGAAACACCATATATTTT. The chain combines TRBV4-1 with TRBJ1-3; a possible D gene is TRBD1 (5 bases). CDR1 is MGHRA and CDR2 is YSYEKL in the germline V gene. There are 15 residues in the CDR3. Trimming removed 2 bases at V and 3 bases at J, with 11 bases between.